This TCR beta chain comes out of a study of human T cells and chemical hapten exposure. TCRdb re-called the RACE reads through MiXCR, storing one row per CDR3 protein. The sample holds tens of thousands of distinct CDR3 sequences, approximately 3.5% seen once. Time point of the sample: patch test 2, 6 weeks after DPC sensitization. The treatment denotes: therapeutic diphenylcyclopropenone sensitization with weekly scalp DPC. Ten or more counts support this clonotype. CDR3 length: 14 residues. The V gene lost 3 bases and the J gene lost 2 bases, with 11 bases spanning the gap. The germline V gene encodes CDR1 SGHAT and CDR2 FQNNGV.

The receptor was isolated from a man aged 35 to 55 with alopecia areata. Some clones in this sample may be carry-over from other donors' samples. This material consisted of whole blood, taken in connection with sensitization to the hapten diphenylcyclopropenone (DPC). The rearrangement links TRBV11-2 to TRBJ2-7; perhaps TRBD1 as D (5 bases). CDR3 region: CASSFATATYEQYF. The CDR3 region has the DNA TGTGCCAGCAGCTTCGCGACAGCCACCTACGAGCAGTACTTC.